This T cell receptor beta chain was recovered during a study of Ad26.COV2.S vaccination and SARS-CoV-2 variants. CDR3 length: 17 amino acids. Germline assignment: CDR1 MNHNS and CDR2 SASEGT. Clones were sequenced by immunoSEQ multiplex PCR, and TCRdb holds only the in-frame ones, with some missing. The sample records more than 120,000 clones, roughly 90% being singletons. Turning to this clone: Its antigen is not identified. A read error may produce the germline difference seen at one junction end.

Findings of the study overall: Recipients given vaccine exceeded placebo recipients in spike-specific TCR breadth.

This sequence joins TRBV6-1 and TRBJ2-1; D perhaps matches TRBD2 (7 bases). The origin of this receptor is a human donor who had recovered from COVID-19. This sample comprised peripheral blood, obtained after recovery from COVID-19. The CDR3 DNA sequence: TGTGCCAGTAGTGAAGCTTTGAGGGGGGGGGCGGCTAATGAGCAGTTCTTC. It encodes CASSEALRGGAANEQFF.